These 10 T cell receptor beta chains share one sample of origin, sequenced in a study of response to subunit inactivated influenza vaccine. TCRdb called the RT-PCR reads again in MiXCR, with one record for every CDR3 protein. The sample lists some 480,000 distinct CDR3 sequences, 9.5% to 12% occurring once. The sequenced sample was PBMCs from blood, obtained about 40 days after vaccination. Receptor source: a man aged 50 to 59 who received an inactivated influenza vaccine.

The chain is built from TRBV7-8 and TRBJ2-3; 10 positions match TRBD2. There are 17 residues in the CDR3. CDR1 and CDR2 (germline): SGHVS, FQNEAQ. V gave up 1 base and J gave up 5 bases; unmatched junction bases: 9. CDR3 in DNA: TGTGCCAGCAGCTTAGGGATAGCGGGGGGTAGTGGAGATACGCAGTATTTT. It is translated as CASSLGIAGGSGDTQYF.

The V and J genes are TRBV7-2 and TRBJ2-5; D is unresolved. CDR1 and CDR2 (germline): SGHTA, FQGNSA. Trimming removed 3 bases at V and 2 bases at J, with 4 bases between. This CDR3 has 12 residues. CDR3 bases: TGTGCCAGCAGCTTGTGGCAAGAGACCCAGTACTTC. It specifies CASSLWQETQYF.

The rearrangement uses TRBV28 and TRBJ1-2, with TRBD1 identical over 9 bases. CDR3 length equals 15 residues. V shed 6 bases and J 3 bases; nucleotides not matched to a gene: 8. Germline V lookup: CDR1 MDHEN, CDR2 SYDVKM. The CDR3 spells CASRDGTGRDYGYTF. The DNA of the CDR3 is TGTGCCAGCAGGGACGGGACAGGGAGGGACTATGGCTACACCTTC.

This clonotype was observed a few times. V and J are TRBV12-3 or TRBV12-4 and TRBJ1-1; D not certain. The CDR3 extends over 16 amino acids. Trimming cost V 6 bases and J 0 bases, with 17 bases left between them. CDR3 bases: TGTGCCAGCAGCTCCGGGGAAGGGAGAATGAACACTGAAGCTTTCTTT. This codes for CASSSGEGRMNTEAFF.

The gene calls are TRBV12-3 or TRBV12-4 and TRBJ2-3; 11 bases match TRBD2. The V and J ends lost 3 bases and 5 bases, in that order; junction bases with no gene match: 7. This CDR3 comprises 16 residues. The chain's CDR3 is CASSLGLADHGDTQYF. The CDR3 DNA reads as TGTGCCAGCAGTTTGGGACTAGCGGACCATGGAGATACGCAGTATTTT.

This clonotype has just a few counts. This chain uses TRBV6-6 with TRBJ1-2; TRBD1 is a possible D gene (5 bases). V lost 2 bases to trimming and J lost 3 bases, with 7 bases between them. Germline CDR1 reads MNHNY; CDR2 reads SVGAGI (reference sequence). The CDR3 sequence is 13 residues long. In DNA, the CDR3 is TGTGCCAGCAGTTACGACAGCCACTATGGCTACACCTTC. Translation gives CASSYDSHYGYTF.

V and J are TRBV15 and TRBJ2-3, with 9 bases matching TRBD1. V lost 5 bases, J lost 4 bases, and 10 bases stayed unmatched. Germline CDR1 and CDR2: LNHNV and YYDKDF (reference sequence). The CDR3 contains 16 residues. The CDR3 spells CATSSPGQGGADTQYF. DNA for the CDR3: TGTGCCACCAGCTCACCGGGACAGGGCGGGGCAGATACGCAGTATTTT.

The chain joins TRBV12-3 or TRBV12-4 to TRBJ1-4; D unclear. This CDR3 has 13 amino acids. CDR3 protein: CPTTKSTNEKLFF. In DNA, the CDR3 is TGTCCCACCACGAAGTCAACTAATGAAAAACTGTTTTTT.

The V gene is TRBV7-9, the J gene TRBJ1-1; D is uncertain. The CDR3 is 12 residues long. CDR1 is SEHNR, CDR2 FQNEAQ, per germline (reference sequence). Between the trimmed V and J ends, which lost 6 bases and 4 bases, there was a span of 9 bases. CDR3 in DNA: TGTGCCAGCAGTTTCACGGGCACTGAAGCTTTCTTT. This encodes CASSFTGTEAFF.

The table lists this clonotype with a few counts. The CDR3 region is CASSWSGGLTRNEQFF. The CDR3 DNA sequence: TGTGCCAGCAGCTGGAGCGGGGGACTCACTCGGAATGAGCAGTTCTTC. V is TRBV5-5 and J is TRBJ2-1, with 8 bases lining up with TRBD2. The CDR3 sequence is 16 residues long. Germline CDR1 is SGHKS and CDR2 is YYEKEE (reference sequence). The junction had 12 bases not matched to a gene; V was cut back by 3 bases and J by 7 bases.